The T cell receptor beta chain under discussion was sequenced for a study of T-cell memory formation after mild COVID-19. TCRdb used MiXCR to reprocess the 5' RACE reads, holding one entry per CDR3 protein. This sample carries more than 250,000 distinct CDR3 sequences, around 15% of them seen once, and the ten largest clones take about 23%. V was clipped by 0 bases and J by 3 bases, with 14 bases between them. This CDR3 comprises 15 residues. Per germline, CDR1 DFQATT and CDR2 SNEGSKA (reference sequence). This clonotype was detected only a few times. The origin of this receptor is a man aged 18-30 years who had mild COVID-19 (a few samples of this study predate the infection). Cell type and time point are not known. The rearrangement links TRBV20-1 to TRBJ2-5, with a possible D match to TRBD2 (5 bases). The sequenced sample consisted of PBMCs or a T cell subset sorted from them (not recorded which). CDR3 DNA: TGCAGTGCTAGAGATCCTGGAGGCCTCAAAGAGACCCAGTACTTC. The encoded protein is CSARDPGGLKETQYF.